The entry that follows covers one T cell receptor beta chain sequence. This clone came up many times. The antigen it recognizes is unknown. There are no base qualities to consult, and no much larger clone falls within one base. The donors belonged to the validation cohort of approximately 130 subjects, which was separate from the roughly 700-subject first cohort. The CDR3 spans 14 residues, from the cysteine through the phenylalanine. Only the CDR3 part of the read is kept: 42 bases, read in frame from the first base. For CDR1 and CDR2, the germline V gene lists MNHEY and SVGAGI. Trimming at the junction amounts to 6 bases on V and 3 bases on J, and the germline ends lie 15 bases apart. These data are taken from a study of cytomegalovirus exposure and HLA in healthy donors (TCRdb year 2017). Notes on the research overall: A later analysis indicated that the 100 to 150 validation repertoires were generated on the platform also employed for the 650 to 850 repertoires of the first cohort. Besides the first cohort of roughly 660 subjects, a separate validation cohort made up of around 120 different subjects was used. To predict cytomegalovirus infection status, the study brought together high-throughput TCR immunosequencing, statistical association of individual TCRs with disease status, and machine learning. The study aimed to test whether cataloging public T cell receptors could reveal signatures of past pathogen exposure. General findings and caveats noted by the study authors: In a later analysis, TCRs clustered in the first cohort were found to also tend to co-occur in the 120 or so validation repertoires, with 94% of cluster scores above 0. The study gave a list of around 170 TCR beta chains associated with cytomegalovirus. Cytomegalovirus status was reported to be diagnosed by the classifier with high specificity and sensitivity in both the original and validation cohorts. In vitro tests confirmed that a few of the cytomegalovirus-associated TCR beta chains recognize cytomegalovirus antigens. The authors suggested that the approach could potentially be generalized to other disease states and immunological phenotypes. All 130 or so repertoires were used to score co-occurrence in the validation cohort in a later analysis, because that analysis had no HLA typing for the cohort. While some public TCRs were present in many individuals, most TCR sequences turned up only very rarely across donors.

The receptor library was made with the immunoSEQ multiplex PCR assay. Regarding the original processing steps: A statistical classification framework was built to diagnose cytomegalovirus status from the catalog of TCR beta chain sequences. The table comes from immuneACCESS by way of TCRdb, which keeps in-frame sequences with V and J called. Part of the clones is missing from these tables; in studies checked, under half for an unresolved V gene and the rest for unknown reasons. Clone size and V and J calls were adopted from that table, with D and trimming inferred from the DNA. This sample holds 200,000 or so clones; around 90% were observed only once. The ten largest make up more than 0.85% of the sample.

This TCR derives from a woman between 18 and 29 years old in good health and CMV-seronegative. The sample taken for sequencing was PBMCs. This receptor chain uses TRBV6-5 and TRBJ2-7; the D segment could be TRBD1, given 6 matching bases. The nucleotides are TGTGCCAGCAGCCCGCGGACAGACAGCTACGAGCAGTACTTC. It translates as CASSPRTDSYEQYF.